This T cell receptor (beta chain) was sequenced in a study of radiotherapy plus CTLA-4 blockade in lung cancer. Background on the study: Around 18% of enrolled patients responded objectively, and roughly 30% had disease control. Findings and limits, study-wide: Some TCR clones had been derived from tumors. These clones expanded in peripheral blood after radiotherapy plus ipilimumab. How blood T cell clones changed early, along with interferon-beta, reportedly forecast response best.

Regarding this clone: Its antigen is as yet unknown.

CTLA-4 blockade with ipilimumab, together with focal radiation, was given to patients with chemo-refractory metastatic non-small-cell lung cancer. Assay: immunoSEQ multiplex PCR; the TCRdb copy retains only in-frame clones and omits some. The table lists around 120,000 clones, around 75% of them singletons, with approximately 4.7% in the top ten. The V and J ends lost 3 bases and 6 bases respectively, with 15 bases between them. Germline values: CDR1 GTSNPN, CDR2 SVGIG (reference sequence). The CDR3 contains 13 residues. Source: peripheral blood, taken from a patient treated with radiotherapy plus ipilimumab. The V call is TRBV30, the J call TRBJ2-7; possibly TRBD2 for D (7 bases). The sequence was collected from a human donor with non-small cell lung cancer who had a partial response to radiotherapy plus ipilimumab. The CDR3 DNA reads as TGTGCCTGGAGAAGGGGGGAGGGCGTCGAGCAGTACTTC. It is translated as CAWRRGEGVEQYF.